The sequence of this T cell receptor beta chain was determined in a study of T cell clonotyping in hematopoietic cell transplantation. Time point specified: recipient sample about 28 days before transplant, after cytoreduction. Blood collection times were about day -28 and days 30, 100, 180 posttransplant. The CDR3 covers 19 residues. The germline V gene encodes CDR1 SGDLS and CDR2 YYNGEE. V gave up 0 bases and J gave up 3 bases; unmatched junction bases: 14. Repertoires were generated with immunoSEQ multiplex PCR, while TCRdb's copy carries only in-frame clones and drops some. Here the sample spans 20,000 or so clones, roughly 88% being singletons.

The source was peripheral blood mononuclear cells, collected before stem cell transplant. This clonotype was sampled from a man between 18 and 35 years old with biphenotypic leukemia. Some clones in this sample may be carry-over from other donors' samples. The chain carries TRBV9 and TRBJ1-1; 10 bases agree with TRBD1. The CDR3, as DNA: TGTGCCAGCAGCGTAGGCCCAATTCAAGCGGGACAGGGGTACACTGAAGCTTTCTTT. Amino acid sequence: CASSVGPIQAGQGYTEAFF.